What follows describes a single T cell receptor (beta chain). Its cognate antigen is unknown. For the second PCR, which ran for roughly 6 to 11 cycles, a sample-barcoded 5' primer and a J-beta primer mix were used. Via MiXCR, TCRdb re-called the 5' RACE reads, giving one row per CDR3 protein. The sample lists over 1,200,000 distinct CDR3 sequences, 59% seen once, with 6.5% to 8.5% in the top ten. Each sample gave at least 7 million isolated PBMCs. This specimen belongs to a study of blood T cells in healthy people across ages. Notes on the study in general: There were more naive CD4+ cells and higher diversity in long-lived donors than in aged donors.

Looked up from germline, CDR1 is MNHNS and CDR2 is SASEGT. CDR3 size: 11 residues. With 10 bases removed from V and 13 bases from J, the gap between germline ends came to 19 bases. Sequenced: blood. This sequence was found in a man younger than 30 in good health. J is TRBJ1-2 and V is TRBV6-1, with a tentative D call TRBD1 (5 bases). In DNA, the CDR3 is TGTGCCACCTTTGGGACGGCCGGAGCCACCTTC. It encodes CATFGTAGATF.